This TCR beta chain is from a study of CD8+ T cells in alopecia areata. Study-level background: Those patients who were treated received oral tofacitinib, which was given at 5 to 10 mg twice daily for moderate-to-severe alopecia areata.

With 5 bases removed from V and 5 bases from J, the gap between germline ends came to 15 bases. The CDR3 is 13 residues long. Per the germline V gene, CDR1 is SQVTM and CDR2 is ANQGSEA. Isolated RNA was reverse transcribed into cDNA used as the sequencing template. Clones were sequenced by immunoSEQ multiplex PCR, and TCRdb holds only the in-frame ones, with some missing. The sample carries around 160,000 clones, 47% recorded once. The investigators collected lesional scalp punch biopsies and peripheral blood from alopecia areata patients. This clone was counted between two and nine times. Its antigen remains unidentified. Points from the study as a whole: Scalp repertoires also include resident alphabeta T cells from normal skin.

The clonotype comes from a human donor with alopecia areata. V usage is TRBV29-1 and J usage is TRBJ1-1; a weak D match, TRBD1 (6 bases). The source material was CD4+ T cells sorted from blood. The CDR3 region is CSVTPGAGTEAFF. The DNA of the CDR3 is TGCAGCGTTACCCCGGGGGCCGGAACTGAAGCTTTCTTT.